This is a list of T cell receptor beta chains from one sample in a study of T cells in Graves' hyperthyroidism and ophthalmopathy. TCRdb recomputed calls from the multiplex PCR reads with MiXCR, one row per CDR3 protein. Among over 400,000 distinct CDR3 sequences listed, roughly 14% were seen once. The source material was blood. The receptors were sampled from a man between 18 and 35 years old with Graves' ophthalmopathy. CDR3s include the opening cysteine and the closing phenylalanine or tryptophan. A D gene is named only where the DNA matches it firmly. Clone size, where shown, is once, few, many, or a class for clones that have expanded.

d_call	v_call	j_call	clone_size	cdr3_nt	cdr3_aa
-	TRBV6-2/TRBV6-3	TRBJ2-3	many	TGTGCCAGCCAACCTCGGGACTGGACGGACACAGATACGCAGTATTTT	CASQPRDWTDTDTQYF
-	TRBV4-1	TRBJ2-7	few	TGCGCCAGCAGCGACAGACAGGCCGACGGGGAGCAGTACTTC	CASSDRQADGEQYF
TRBD1	TRBV7-9	TRBJ2-7	many	TGTGCCAGCAGCCTTAGAGGACAGGCGAGTTCCGAGCAGTACTTC	CASSLRGQASSEQYF
-	TRBV18	TRBJ2-5	many	TGTGCCAGCTCCCCGGACACCGGCCCAAGGGCCCAGTACTTC	CASSPDTGPRAQYF
-	TRBV11-3	TRBJ2-1	many	TGTGCCAGCAGCGCCCGACTAGTTGGTGAGCAGTTCTTC	CASSARLVGEQFF
-	TRBV5-1	TRBJ2-7	many	TGTGCCAGCAGCTTAGAGGGACCCTCATACGAGCAGTACTTC	CASSLEGPSYEQYF
TRBD1	TRBV10-3	TRBJ2-1	many	TGTGCCATCTGGTCAGGGGGCAATGAGCAGTTCTTC	CAIWSGGNEQFF
-	TRBV6-1	TRBJ1-1	few	TGTGCCAGCAGTTACTTGGGTTTGGGGGCTTCGAACACTGAAGCTTTCTTT	CASSYLGLGASNTEAFF
-	TRBV7-3	TRBJ1-1	few	TGTGCCAGCAGCCTAAATTCCGCCGAAGCTTTCTTT	CASSLNSAEAFF
-	TRBV7-7	TRBJ2-5	-	TGTGCTAGCAGCTTAGAGCGCGCCCAAGAGACCCAGTACTTC	CASSLERAQETQYF
TRBD1	TRBV19	TRBJ2-7	-	TGTGCCAGTAGTGATATTCCGGGACAGGGGATCCACGAGCAGTACTTC	CASSDIPGQGIHEQYF
-	TRBV4-2	TRBJ2-1	many	TGTGCCAGCAGCCAAGATGGGACTGACTACAATGAGCAGTTCTTC	CASSQDGTDYNEQFF
-	TRBV3-1	TRBJ2-2	-	TGTGCCAGCAGCTCCTGGGACTCCCCGAACACCGGGGAGCTGTTTTTT	CASSSWDSPNTGELFF
TRBD2	TRBV7-9	TRBJ2-7	few	TGTGCCAGCAGCTCGGTGGGGTCTAGCGGTCCAGGGCGCTACGAGCAGTACTTC	CASSSVGSSGPGRYEQYF
TRBD1	TRBV2	TRBJ1-4	many	TGTGCCAGCAGCGCGCAGGGGGCGACTAATGAAAAACTGTTTTTT	CASSAQGATNEKLFF
TRBD1	TRBV20-1	TRBJ1-2	once	TGCAGTGCCCCAAGACAGGGGGCATATGGATCTGGCTACACCTTC	CSAPRQGAYGSGYTF
-	TRBV3-1	TRBJ1-6	few	TGTGCCAGCAAAACAGGGAGCTCCTATAATTCACCCCTCCACTTT	CASKTGSSYNSPLHF
-	TRBV9	TRBJ2-1	few	TGTGCCAGCAGCGTAGGAGCCCGTGAGCAGTTCTTC	CASSVGAREQFF
-	TRBV5-1	TRBJ2-3	many	TGTGCCAGCAGCTTGGGGGGCCCAGATACGCAGTATTTT	CASSLGGPDTQYF
-	TRBV5-4	TRBJ2-5	few	TGTGCCAGCAGCTTTTGGGGGCCAGAGACCCAGTACTTC	CASSFWGPETQYF
-	TRBV3-1	TRBJ1-1	many	TGTGCCAGCAGCCCCTACAGGGCGGGGAACACTGAAGCTTTCTTT	CASSPYRAGNTEAFF
-	TRBV20-1	TRBJ1-1	-	TGCAGTGCGGGTGGGGGCATGGACACTGAAGCTTTCTTT	CSAGGGMDTEAFF
TRBD1	TRBV5-6	TRBJ2-7	-	TGTGCCAGCAGCTTGGTGGGGACAGGGCTTTACGAGCAGTACTTC	CASSLVGTGLYEQYF
TRBD2	TRBV11-1	TRBJ2-2	many	TGTGCCAGCAGCTTACAGGGAGGGGTCACCGGGGAGCTGTTTTTT	CASSLQGGVTGELFF
-	TRBV20-1	TRBJ1-5	many	TGCAATGGAAGCGACGCACCCAATCAGCCCCAGCATTTT	CNGSDAPNQPQHF
-	TRBV10-2	TRBJ2-2	-	TGCGCCAGCAGTGATACGGACACCGGATGGGAGGAGCTGTTTTTT	CASSDTDTGWEELFF
TRBD2	TRBV6-9	TRBJ2-1	-	TGTGCCAGCAGTTACGGGGGGGGGCTATTGGATGAGCAGTTCTTC	CASSYGGGLLDEQFF
-	TRBV20-1	TRBJ2-7	many	TGCAGTGCTAGAGCGGACAGCTACGAGCAGTACTTC	CSARADSYEQYF
-	TRBV2	TRBJ2-5	many	TGTGCCAGTCCTGTCAGGAGAAAAGAGACCCAGTACTTC	CASPVRRKETQYF
TRBD2	TRBV7-9	TRBJ2-2	-	TGTGCCAGCAGATGGGTAGCGGGAGGCACCGGGGAGCTGTTTTTT	CASRWVAGGTGELFF
-	TRBV24-1	TRBJ2-3	many	TGTGCCACCAGTAGTGGCGGTTCGGCAGATACGCAGTATTTT	CATSSGGSADTQYF
-	TRBV19	TRBJ2-1	-	TGTGCCAGTAGTATAGATCCCCCTCCCCCCAATGAGCAGTTCTTC	CASSIDPPPPNEQFF
-	TRBV5-6	TRBJ2-7	few	TGTGCCAGCAGCTTATACCCAGGACGTCCAGCCTACGAGCAGTACTTC	CASSLYPGRPAYEQYF
TRBD2	TRBV9	TRBJ2-1	few	TGTGCCAGCAGCGTCGGACTAGCGGGAGGGCCATTCATGAATGAGCAGTTCTTC	CASSVGLAGGPFMNEQFF
TRBD1	TRBV7-9	TRBJ2-7	many	TGTGCCAGCAGCTTCGCGGGACAGGGTGACGAGCAGTACTTC	CASSFAGQGDEQYF
-	TRBV5-1	TRBJ1-1	-	TGCGCCAGCAGCTTGGTTGTTGGTCAGGTCACTGAAGCTTTCTTT	CASSLVVGQVTEAFF
TRBD2	TRBV7-3	TRBJ2-1	-	TGTGCCAGCAGCCCCCGACTAGCGGGAGGGCCTGGAGAGCAGTTCTTC	CASSPRLAGGPGEQFF
-	TRBV29-1	TRBJ1-2	-	TGCAGCTTTGAAAGGGGGGTCTGGGGCTACACCTTC	CSFERGVWGYTF